Shown below are 22 T cell receptor beta chains from a single sample sequenced in a study of blood T cells in healthy people across ages (dated by TCRdb to about 2015). Libraries were constructed by 5' RACE. The reads were generated on an Illumina HiSeq 2500. A second 7 to 11 cycle PCR used a sample-barcoded 5' primer and a J-beta primer mix. TCRdb reran the public reads through fastp at Q25 and MiXCR, keeping productive beta chains. Every CDR3 protein is listed once, alongside the most common genes and DNA of its rows. The sample data list about 680,000 distinct CDR3 sequences, and around 49% of these were observed just once. The ten largest make up about a third of the sample. Sequencing was carried out using blood. The receptors come from a woman in her sixties or seventies in good health.

V and J are TRBV20-1 and TRBJ1-5; no clear D gene. Germline CDR1 and CDR2: DFQATT and SNEGSKA (reference sequence). The CDR3 length is 14 residues. Trimming removed 0 bases from V and 4 bases from J, with 10 bases in between. The CDR3 loop reads CSARDPWANQPQHF. In DNA, the CDR3 is TGCAGTGCTAGAGATCCTTGGGCGAATCAGCCCCAGCATTTT.

This clonotype was seen once. This chain joins TRBV28 and TRBJ1-5; no clear D gene. This CDR3 region has 12 residues. V lost 6 bases and J 4 bases, leaving 7 bases between the germline ends. Per the germline V gene, CDR1 is MDHEN and CDR2 is SYDVKM. The CDR3 DNA reads TGTGCCAGCAGCTGGACGAATCAGCCCCAGCATTTT. Its translation: CASSWTNQPQHF.

J is TRBJ2-3 and V is TRBV6-1; 10 positions agree with TRBD2. V was clipped by 1 base and J by 5 bases; unmatched bases: 9. This CDR3 is built from 17 residues. Germline V gives CDR1 MNHNS, CDR2 SASEGT. This CDR3 is CASSEVPSGSLGDTQYF. The CDR3 nucleotides read TGTGCCAGCAGTGAAGTCCCTAGCGGGAGTTTGGGAGATACGCAGTATTTT.

The table lists this clonotype with a few counts. This chain links TRBV20-1 with TRBJ2-7, with 12 nucleotides matching TRBD2. Per germline, CDR1 DFQATT and CDR2 SNEGSKA (reference sequence). This CDR3 has 12 residues. V lost 7 bases to trimming and J lost 7 bases; unmatched junction nucleotides: 5. The CDR3 sequence is CSGLAGEYEQYF. CDR3 DNA sequence: TGCAGTGGACTAGCGGGAGAGTATGAGCAGTACTTC.

Only a few counts were recorded for this clonotype. This chain connects TRBV7-2 to TRBJ2-7, with 9 bases lining up with TRBD1. J lost 2 bases, V lost 4 bases, and 9 bases had no gene match. CDR1 and CDR2 from the germline V gene are SGHTA and FQGNSA. The CDR3 is 16 residues long. CDR3 amino acids: CASSSPPGQGTYEQYF. The CDR3 nucleotides are TGTGCCAGCAGCTCTCCTCCGGGACAGGGAACCTACGAGCAGTACTTC.

The sample holds a few counts of this clonotype. V is TRBV5-6 and J is TRBJ2-1, with unresolved D. Germline assignment: CDR1 SGHDT and CDR2 YYEEEE. The CDR3 covers 13 residues. Trimming cost V 1 base and J 9 bases, with 11 bases left between them. The CDR3 region is CASSLRPWGEQFF. CDR3 nucleotides: TGTGCCAGCAGCTTGAGGCCTTGGGGTGAGCAGTTCTTC.

The V gene is TRBV6-5, the J gene TRBJ1-2; TRBD1 matches at 9 bases. CDR3 length: 14 residues. Trimming at V came to 9 bases and at J to 5 bases, leaving 10 bases not matched to a gene. Germline V gene data show CDR1 as MNHEY and CDR2 as SVGAGI. The CDR3 spells CASHTGGLGYGYTF. CDR3 bases: TGTGCCAGTCACACAGGGGGCCTAGGTTATGGCTACACCTTC.

The chain has TRBV2 and TRBJ2-5, with a possible D match to TRBD1 (5 bases). The CDR3 length is 14 residues. Trimming took off 3 bases at V and 9 bases at J, with 17 bases between the two ends. From germline, CDR1 is SNHLY and CDR2 FYNNEI. DNA of the CDR3: TGTGCCAGCAGTGAGGTCGAGTACCAAGGGGCCCAGTACTTC. It codes for CASSEVEYQGAQYF. Filled out from reference TRBV2 and TRBJ2-5, the complete variable domain reads EPEVTQTPSHQVTQMGQEVILRCVPISNHLYFYWYRQILGQKVEFLVSFYNNEISEKSEIFDDQFSVERPDGSNFTLKIRSTKLEDSAMYFCASSEVEYQGAQYFGPGTRLLVL.

The V gene is TRBV7-3, the J gene TRBJ2-7, with 7 nucleotides matching TRBD1. The CDR3 sequence is 14 residues long. V was pared by 1 base and J by 4 bases, with 4 bases of the junction left unmatched. Germline-derived CDR1 and CDR2 are SGHTA and FQGTGA. In nucleotides, the CDR3 is TGTGCCAGCAGCTTAAGGGGACAGCGATACGAGCAGTACTTC. This sequence encodes CASSLRGQRYEQYF.

The J gene is TRBJ2-1, the V gene TRBV9, with a weak D call TRBD1 (5 bases). This CDR3 has 12 amino acids. Germline CDR1 is SGDLS and CDR2 is YYNGEE. Trimming took off 5 bases at V and 13 bases at J, with 16 bases between the two ends. CDR3 loop: CASRAEAGPQFF. CDR3 coding DNA: TGTGCCAGCAGGGCCGAGGCAGGGCCCCAGTTCTTC.

V is TRBV28 and J is TRBJ2-5; D unresolved. CDR3 length equals 14 residues. V shed 4 bases and J shed 4 bases, with 13 bases lying between them. The germline V gene has CDR1 MDHEN and CDR2 SYDVKM. CDR3 region: CASSSKTPGETQYF. In nucleotides, the CDR3 is TGTGCCAGCAGTTCCAAAACTCCAGGAGAGACCCAGTACTTC. The full variable domain, its missing parts supplied by reference TRBV28 and TRBJ2-5, is DVKVTQSSRYLVKRTGEKVFLECVQDMDHENMFWYRQDPGLGLRLIYFSYDVKMKEKGDIPEGYSVSREKKERFSLILESASTNQTSMYLCASSSKTPGETQYFGPGTRLLVL.

With respect to this clonotype: A read error may produce the germline difference seen at one junction end. The chain is built from TRBV7-9 and TRBJ2-4; D could derive from TRBD1 or TRBD2 (5 bases each). The CDR3 is 18 amino acids. From germline, CDR1 is SEHNR and CDR2 FQNEAQ (reference sequence). The CDR3 loop reads CASSLKPPGSLAKNTQYF. CDR3 bases: TGTGCCAGCAGCTTAAAACCGCCAGGGTCCCTAGCCAAAAACACTCAGTACTTC.

The rearrangement joins TRBV18 to TRBJ2-2, with D perhaps assigned TRBD1 or TRBD2 (5 bases each). V lost 9 bases to trimming and J lost 4 bases, with 21 bases between them. The CDR3 covers 16 residues. Germline CDR1 reads KGHSH; CDR2 reads LQKENI. The CDR3 sequence: CASTDIGAPGTGELFF. The CDR3 nucleotides are TGTGCCAGTACGGATATCGGGGCACCGGGCACCGGGGAGCTGTTTTTT.

The chain is built from TRBV12-3 or TRBV12-4 and TRBJ2-5; the D gene is possibly TRBD1 (6 bases). The closer fit of TRBJ2-7 to the DNA end suggests the J call may be wrong. The CDR3 contains 15 residues. CDR3 in amino acids: CASSLGTGHSYEQYF. In DNA form, the CDR3 reads TGTGCCAGCAGTTTAGGAACAGGGCATTCCTACGAGCAGTACTTC.

The rearrangement joins TRBV7-2 to TRBJ2-6; D remains unclear. The CDR3 is 15 residues long. The germline gives CDR1 SGHTA, CDR2 FQGNSA. V was trimmed by 5 bases and J by 0 bases, leaving 8 bases between them. The CDR3 DNA sequence: TGTGCCAGCAGCGCCCAGAGCTCTGGGGCCAACGTCCTGACTTTC. Translating it yields CASSAQSSGANVLTF.

This rearrangement joins TRBV7-9 to TRBJ2-5; D is possibly TRBD1 (5 bases). Judging by the DNA end, TRBJ2-7 fits better; the J call may be wrong. CDR1 SEHNR and CDR2 FQNEAQ come from the germline V gene (reference sequence). The CDR3 length is 14 residues. CDR3 sequence (DNA): TGTGCCAGCAGCTTAAAAGACAGATTCTACGAGCAGTACTTC. Translated: CASSLKDRFYEQYF.

This clonotype has a handful of counts. A clone one base away is much larger, so this may be a read error. The rearrangement uses TRBV30 and TRBJ2-7, with D unclear. The germline gives CDR1 GTSNPN, CDR2 SVGIG (reference sequence). Deletions cut 0 bases from V and 7 bases from J, with 7 bases between. The CDR3 covers 11 residues. The CDR3 nucleotides are TGTGCCTGGAGTGTGGCGAGTGAGCAGTACTTC. Translation gives CAWSVASEQYF.

This clonotype was observed a few times. The chain couples TRBV4-3 to TRBJ2-7; 13 bases agree with TRBD2. CDR1 LGHNA and CDR2 YSLEER come from the germline V gene. V shed 1 base and J 5 bases; nucleotides not matched to a gene: 2. CDR3 length: 15 residues. The CDR3 is CASSQGTSGSDEQYF. The CDR3 coding sequence is TGCGCCAGCAGCCAAGGGACTAGCGGGAGCGACGAGCAGTACTTC.

The V and J genes are TRBV4-1 and TRBJ2-3, with 8 positions matching TRBD2. Germline-derived CDR1 and CDR2 are MGHRA and YSYEKL. Germline trimming cut 2 bases from V and 3 bases from J; bases unmatched to any gene: 10. The CDR3 contains 17 residues. CDR3 residues: CASSQRSAGTSTDTQYF. CDR3 nucleotides: TGCGCCAGCAGCCAAAGATCTGCGGGGACTAGTACAGATACGCAGTATTTT.

This clonotype has a handful of counts. The chain uses TRBV6-1 and TRBJ2-5; 10 bases agree with TRBD2. This CDR3 contains 15 residues. The trim removed 6 bases at V and 4 bases at J, leaving 8 bases unmatched. Germline V gives CDR1 MNHNS, CDR2 SASEGT. The CDR3, as DNA: TGTGCCAGCAGGGTGGGACTAGCGACAGGAGAGACCCAGTACTTC. Translation gives CASRVGLATGETQYF.

The rearrangement joins TRBV7-8 to TRBJ2-1; TRBD2 is a possible D gene (6 bases). Trimming shortened V by 5 bases and J by 1 base, and 12 bases separated the two germline ends. Germline loops: CDR1 SGHVS, CDR2 FQNEAQ. The CDR3 extends over 15 amino acids. The DNA of the CDR3 is TGTGCCAGCAGCCAACTTAGCGGTTCCTACAATGAGCAGTTCTTC. Protein product: CASSQLSGSYNEQFF.

The V gene is TRBV7-3, the J gene TRBJ1-2; 9 bases fit TRBD1. The CDR3 is 13 residues long. Trimming cost V 5 bases and J 8 bases; bases outside gene matches: 6. Germline-derived CDR1 and CDR2 are SGHTA and FQGTGA. The CDR3 loop is CASSAGQGGGYTF. For the CDR3, the DNA is TGTGCCAGCAGCGCGGGACAGGGAGGGGGCTACACCTTC.